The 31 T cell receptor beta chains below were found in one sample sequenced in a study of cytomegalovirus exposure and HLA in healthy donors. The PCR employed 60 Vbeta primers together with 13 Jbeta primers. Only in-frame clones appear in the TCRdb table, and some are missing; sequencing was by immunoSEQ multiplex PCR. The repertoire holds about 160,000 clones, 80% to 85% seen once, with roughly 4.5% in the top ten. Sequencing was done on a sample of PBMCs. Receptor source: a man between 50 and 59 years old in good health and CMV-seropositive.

The DNA for the CDR3 is TGTGCCAGCAGACCGGGACAGATGAACACTGAAGCTTTCTTT. Amino acids: CASRPGQMNTEAFF. This chain links TRBV28 with TRBJ1-1; 7 bases map to TRBD1. With V trimmed by 6 bases and J by 0 bases, 4 bases remained unmatched. Looked up from germline, CDR1 is MDHEN and CDR2 is SYDVKM. This CDR3 region has 14 residues. Based on the CDR3 plus reference TRBV28 and TRBJ1-1, the full variable domain is DVKVTQSSRYLVKRTGEKVFLECVQDMDHENMFWYRQDPGLGLRLIYFSYDVKMKEKGDIPEGYSVSREKKERFSLILESASTNQTSMYLCASRPGQMNTEAFFGQGTRLTVV.

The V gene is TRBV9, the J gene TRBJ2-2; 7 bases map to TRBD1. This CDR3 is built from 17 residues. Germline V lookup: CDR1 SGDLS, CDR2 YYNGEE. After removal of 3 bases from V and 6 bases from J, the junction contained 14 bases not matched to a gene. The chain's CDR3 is CASSGRSGGSYAGELFF. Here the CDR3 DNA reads TGTGCCAGCAGCGGACGGTCAGGGGGTTCTTACGCCGGGGAGCTGTTTTTT.

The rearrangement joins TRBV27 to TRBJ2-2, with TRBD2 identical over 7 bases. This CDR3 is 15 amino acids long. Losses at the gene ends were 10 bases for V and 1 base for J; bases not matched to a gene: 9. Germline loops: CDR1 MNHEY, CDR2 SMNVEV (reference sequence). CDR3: CATALRGMNTGELFF. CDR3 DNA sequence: TGTGCCACCGCCCTGCGGGGGATGAACACCGGGGAGCTGTTTTTT.

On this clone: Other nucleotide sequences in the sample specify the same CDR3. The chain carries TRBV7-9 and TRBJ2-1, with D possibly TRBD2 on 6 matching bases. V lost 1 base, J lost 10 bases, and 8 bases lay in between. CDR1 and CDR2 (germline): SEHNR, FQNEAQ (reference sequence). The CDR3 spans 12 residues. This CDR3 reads CASSLGAGEQFF. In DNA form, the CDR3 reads TGTGCCAGCAGCTTAGGAGCGGGCGAGCAGTTCTTC.

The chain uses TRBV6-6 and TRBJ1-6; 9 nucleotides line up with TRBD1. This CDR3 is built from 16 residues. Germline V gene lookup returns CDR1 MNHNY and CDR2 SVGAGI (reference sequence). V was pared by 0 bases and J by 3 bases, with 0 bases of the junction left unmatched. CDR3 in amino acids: CASSYSGQGYNSPLHF. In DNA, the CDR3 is TGTGCCAGCAGTTACTCGGGACAGGGCTATAATTCACCCCTCCACTTT.

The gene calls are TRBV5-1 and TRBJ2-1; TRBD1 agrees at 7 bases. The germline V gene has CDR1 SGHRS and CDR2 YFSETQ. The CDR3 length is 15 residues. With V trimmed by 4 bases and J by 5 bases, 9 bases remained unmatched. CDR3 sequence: CASSTWTGRDNEQFF. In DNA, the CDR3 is TGCGCCAGCAGCACCTGGACAGGACGAGACAATGAGCAGTTCTTC.

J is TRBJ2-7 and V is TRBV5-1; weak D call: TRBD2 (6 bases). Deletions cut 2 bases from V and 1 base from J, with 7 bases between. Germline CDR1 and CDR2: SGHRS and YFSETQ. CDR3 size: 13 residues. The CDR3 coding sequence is TGCGCCAGCAGCTTCCGGGAGTCCTACGAGCAGTACTTC. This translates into CASSFRESYEQYF.

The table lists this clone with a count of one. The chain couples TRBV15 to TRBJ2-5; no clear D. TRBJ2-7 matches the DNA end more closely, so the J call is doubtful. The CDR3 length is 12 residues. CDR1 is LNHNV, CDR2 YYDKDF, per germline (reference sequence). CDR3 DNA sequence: TGTGCCACCAGCTTGACATTCGGCGAGCAGTACTTC. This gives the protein CATSLTFGEQYF.

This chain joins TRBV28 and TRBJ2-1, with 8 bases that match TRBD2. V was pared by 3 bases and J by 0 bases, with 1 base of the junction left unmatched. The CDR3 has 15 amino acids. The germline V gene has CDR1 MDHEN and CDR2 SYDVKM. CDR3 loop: CASSFSGSSYNEQFF. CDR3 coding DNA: TGTGCCAGCAGTTTCAGCGGGAGCTCCTACAATGAGCAGTTCTTC.

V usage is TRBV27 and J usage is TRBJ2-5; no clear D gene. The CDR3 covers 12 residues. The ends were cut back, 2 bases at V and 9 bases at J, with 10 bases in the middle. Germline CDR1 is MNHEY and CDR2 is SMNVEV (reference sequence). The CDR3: CASSLHPPAQYF. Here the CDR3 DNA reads TGTGCCAGCAGTTTACACCCCCCGGCCCAGTACTTC.

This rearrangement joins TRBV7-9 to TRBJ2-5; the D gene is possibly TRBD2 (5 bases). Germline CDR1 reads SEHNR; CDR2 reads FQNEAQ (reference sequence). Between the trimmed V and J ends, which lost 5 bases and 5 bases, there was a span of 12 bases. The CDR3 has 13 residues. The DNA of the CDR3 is TGTGCCAGCAGCCACCGAGGAGGTGAGACCCAGTACTTC. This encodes CASSHRGGETQYF.

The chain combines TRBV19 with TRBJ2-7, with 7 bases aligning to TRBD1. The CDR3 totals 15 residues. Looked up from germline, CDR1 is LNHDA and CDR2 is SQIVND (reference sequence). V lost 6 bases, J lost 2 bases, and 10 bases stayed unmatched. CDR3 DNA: TGTGCCAGTAGCCCCCACAGGGGTATGACCTACGAGCAGTACTTC. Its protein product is CASSPHRGMTYEQYF. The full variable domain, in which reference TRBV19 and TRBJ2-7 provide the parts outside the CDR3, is DGGITQSPKYLFRKEGQNVTLSCEQNLNHDAMYWYRQDPGQGLRLIYYSQIVNDFQKGDIAEGYSVSREKKESFPLTVTSAQKNPTAFYLCASSPHRGMTYEQYFGPGTRLTVT.

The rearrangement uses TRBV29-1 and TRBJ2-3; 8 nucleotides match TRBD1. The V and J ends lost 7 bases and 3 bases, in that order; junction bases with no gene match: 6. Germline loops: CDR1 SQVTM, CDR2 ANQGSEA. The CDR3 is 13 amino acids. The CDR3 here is CSDFQGATDTQYF. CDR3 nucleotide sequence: TGCAGCGACTTCCAGGGGGCAACAGATACGCAGTATTTT.

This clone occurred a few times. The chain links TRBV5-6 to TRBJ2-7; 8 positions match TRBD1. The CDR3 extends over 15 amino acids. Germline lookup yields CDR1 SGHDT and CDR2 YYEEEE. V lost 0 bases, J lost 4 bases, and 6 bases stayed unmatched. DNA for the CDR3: TGTGCCAGCAGCTTGGGGCAGGGGGCGCGGTACGAGCAGTACTTC. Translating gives CASSLGQGARYEQYF.

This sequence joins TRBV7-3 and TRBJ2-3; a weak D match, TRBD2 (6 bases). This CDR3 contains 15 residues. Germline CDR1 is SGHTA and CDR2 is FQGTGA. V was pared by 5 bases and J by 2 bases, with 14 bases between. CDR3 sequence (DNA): TGTGCCAGCAGCCCCTGGGGCGGGGCCACAGATACGCAGTATTTT. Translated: CASSPWGGATDTQYF. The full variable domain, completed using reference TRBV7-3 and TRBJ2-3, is GAGVSQTPSNKVTEKGKYVELRCDPISGHTALYWYRQSLGQGPEFLIYFQGTGAADDSGLPNDRFFAVRPEGSVSTLKIQRTERGDSAVYLCASSPWGGATDTQYFGPGTRLTVL.

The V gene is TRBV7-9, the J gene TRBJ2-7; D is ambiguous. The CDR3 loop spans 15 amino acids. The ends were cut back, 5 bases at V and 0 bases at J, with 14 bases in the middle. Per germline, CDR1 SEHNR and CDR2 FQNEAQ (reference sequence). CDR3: CASSPSTLSSYEQYF. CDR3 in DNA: TGTGCCAGCAGCCCCTCGACACTTAGCTCCTACGAGCAGTACTTC. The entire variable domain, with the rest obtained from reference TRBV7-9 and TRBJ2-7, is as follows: DTGVSQNPRHKITKRGQNVTFRCDPISEHNRLYWYRQTLGQGPEFLTYFQNEAQLEKSRLLSDRFSAERPKGSFSTLEIQRTEQGDSAMYLCASSPSTLSSYEQYFGPGTRLTVT.

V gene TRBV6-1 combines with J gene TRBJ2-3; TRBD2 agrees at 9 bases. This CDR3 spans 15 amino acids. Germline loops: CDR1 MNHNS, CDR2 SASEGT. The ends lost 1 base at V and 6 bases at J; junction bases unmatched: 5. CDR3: CASSEERGGADTQYF. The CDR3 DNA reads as TGTGCCAGCAGTGAAGAGCGCGGGGGGGCGGATACGCAGTATTTT.

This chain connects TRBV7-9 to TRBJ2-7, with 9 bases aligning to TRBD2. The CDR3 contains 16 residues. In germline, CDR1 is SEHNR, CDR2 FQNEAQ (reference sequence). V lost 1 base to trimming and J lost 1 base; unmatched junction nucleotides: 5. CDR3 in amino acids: CASSLVTTSGSYEQYF. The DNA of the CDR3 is TGTGCCAGCAGCTTAGTAACGACTAGCGGATCCTACGAGCAGTACTTC.

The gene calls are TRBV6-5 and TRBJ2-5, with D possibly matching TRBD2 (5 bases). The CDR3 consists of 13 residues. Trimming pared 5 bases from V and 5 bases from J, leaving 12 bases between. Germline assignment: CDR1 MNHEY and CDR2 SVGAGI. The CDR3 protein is CASSPGASETQYF. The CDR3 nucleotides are TGTGCCAGCAGTCCCGGCGCTAGCGAGACCCAGTACTTC.

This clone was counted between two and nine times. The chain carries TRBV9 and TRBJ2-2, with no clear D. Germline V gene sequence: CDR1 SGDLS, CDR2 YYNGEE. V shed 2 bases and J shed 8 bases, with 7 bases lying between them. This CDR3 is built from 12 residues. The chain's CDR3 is CASSVSVGELFF. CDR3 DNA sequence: TGTGCCAGCAGCGTTTCGGTGGGGGAGCTGTTTTTT.

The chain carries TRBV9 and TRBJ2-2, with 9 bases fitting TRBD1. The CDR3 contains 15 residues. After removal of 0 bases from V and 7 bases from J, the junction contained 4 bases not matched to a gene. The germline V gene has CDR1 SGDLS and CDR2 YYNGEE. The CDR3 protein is CASSVVQGANGELFF. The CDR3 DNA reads TGTGCCAGCAGCGTAGTACAGGGGGCTAACGGGGAGCTGTTTTTT.

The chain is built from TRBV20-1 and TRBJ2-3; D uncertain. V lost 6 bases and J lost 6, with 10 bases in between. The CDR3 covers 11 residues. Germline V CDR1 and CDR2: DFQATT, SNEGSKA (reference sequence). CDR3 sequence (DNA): TGCAGTGCCAGGCTTGTGGATACGCAGTATTTT. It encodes CSARLVDTQYF.

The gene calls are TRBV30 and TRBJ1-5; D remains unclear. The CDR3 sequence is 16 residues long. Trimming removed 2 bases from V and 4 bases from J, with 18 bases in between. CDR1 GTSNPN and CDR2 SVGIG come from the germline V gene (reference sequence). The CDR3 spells CAWSPTAQAFNQPQHF. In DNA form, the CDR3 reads TGTGCCTGGAGTCCAACGGCGCAGGCGTTTAATCAGCCCCAGCATTTT.

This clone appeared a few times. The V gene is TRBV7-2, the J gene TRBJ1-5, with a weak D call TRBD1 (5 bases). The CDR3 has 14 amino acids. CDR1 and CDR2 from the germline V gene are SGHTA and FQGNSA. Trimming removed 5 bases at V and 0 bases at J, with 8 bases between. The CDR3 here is CASSPQGSNQPQHF. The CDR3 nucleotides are TGTGCCAGCAGCCCCCAGGGTAGCAATCAGCCCCAGCATTTT.

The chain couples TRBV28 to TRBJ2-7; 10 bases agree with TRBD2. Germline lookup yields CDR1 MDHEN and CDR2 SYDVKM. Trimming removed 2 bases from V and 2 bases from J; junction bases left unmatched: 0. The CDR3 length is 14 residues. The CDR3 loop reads CASSLTSGAYEQYF. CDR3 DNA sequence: TGTGCCAGCAGTTTAACTAGCGGGGCCTACGAGCAGTACTTC.

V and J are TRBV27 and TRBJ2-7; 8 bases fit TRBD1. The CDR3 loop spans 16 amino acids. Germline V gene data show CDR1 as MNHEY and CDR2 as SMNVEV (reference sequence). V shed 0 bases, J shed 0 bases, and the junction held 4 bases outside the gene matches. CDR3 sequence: CASSLSGDRHSYEQYF. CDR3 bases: TGTGCCAGCAGTTTATCCGGGGACAGGCACTCCTACGAGCAGTACTTC.

The DNA for the CDR3 is TGTGCCTGGAGTGTATGGGGACAGGGGTCCTACGAGCAGTACTTC. Its translation: CAWSVWGQGSYEQYF. The chain has TRBV30 and TRBJ2-7; 10 nucleotides align to TRBD1. The V segment lost 0 bases and the J segment 1 base; nucleotides outside the gene matches: 3. The CDR3 extends over 15 amino acids. Germline CDR1 is GTSNPN and CDR2 is SVGIG (reference sequence).

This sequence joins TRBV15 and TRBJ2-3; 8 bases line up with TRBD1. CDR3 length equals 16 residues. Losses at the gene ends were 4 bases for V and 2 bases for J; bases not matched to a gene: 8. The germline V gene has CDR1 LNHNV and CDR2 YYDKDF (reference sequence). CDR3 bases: TGTGCCACCAGCATATTGACAGGGGCCTACACAGATACGCAGTATTTT. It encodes CATSILTGAYTDTQYF.

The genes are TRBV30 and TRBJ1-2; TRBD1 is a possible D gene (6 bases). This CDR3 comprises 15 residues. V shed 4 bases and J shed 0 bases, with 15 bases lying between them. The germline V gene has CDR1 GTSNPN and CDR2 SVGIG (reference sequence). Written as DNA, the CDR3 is TGTGCCTGGAACTTACAGGGTACAGCTAACTATGGCTACACCTTC. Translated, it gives CAWNLQGTANYGYTF.

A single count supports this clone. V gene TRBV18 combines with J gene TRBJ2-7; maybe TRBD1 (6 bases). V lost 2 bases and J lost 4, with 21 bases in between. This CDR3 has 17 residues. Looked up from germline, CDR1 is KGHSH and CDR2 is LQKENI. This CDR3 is CASSPAPAQGLIYEQYF. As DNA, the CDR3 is TGTGCCAGCTCACCAGCTCCAGCCCAGGGGCTAATATACGAGCAGTACTTC.

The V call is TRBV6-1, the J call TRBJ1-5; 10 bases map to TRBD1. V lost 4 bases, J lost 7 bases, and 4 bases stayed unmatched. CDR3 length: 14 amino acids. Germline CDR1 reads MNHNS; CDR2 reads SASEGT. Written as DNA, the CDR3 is TGTGCCAGCAGTGGAGGGACAGGGGAACAGCCCCAGCATTTT. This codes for CASSGGTGEQPQHF.